This entry lists 18 T cell receptor beta chains sequenced from one sample in a study of memory CD4+ T cells and cytomegalovirus serostatus. Libraries were prepared by immunoSEQ multiplex PCR; TCRdb keeps only in-frame clonotypes and omits some of them. The sample records approximately 61,000 clones, 80% being singletons. The sort gate was single viable CD3+CD4+CD8-CD45RO+ cells for memory CD4+ T cells. Sequenced sample: memory CD4+ T cells from blood. These receptors all come from an adult in good health and CMV-seronegative. Some clones in this sample may be carry-over from other donors' samples.

V is TRBV15 and J is TRBJ1-5; D call uncertain. Looked up from germline, CDR1 is LNHNV and CDR2 is YYDKDF (reference sequence). There are 17 residues in the CDR3. V was trimmed by 3 bases and J by 0 bases, leaving 15 bases between them. CDR3 residues: CATSRGLGTNSNQPQHF. DNA for the CDR3: TGTGCCACCAGCAGGGGTTTGGGAACTAATAGCAATCAGCCCCAGCATTTT.

This rearrangement joins TRBV4-1 to TRBJ2-5; D gene ambiguous. V was cut by 10 bases and J by 0 bases, with 21 bases left in between. This CDR3 is 16 amino acids long. Germline assignment: CDR1 MGHRA and CDR2 YSYEKL. The CDR3 DNA sequence: TGCGCCAACCGGGCTATTCGGAACAACGACCAAGAGACCCAGTACTTC. It is translated as CANRAIRNNDQETQYF.

The chain combines TRBV30 with TRBJ2-7; D gene unclear. The CDR3 totals 12 residues. Trimming left V 4 bases short and J 5 bases short, with 12 bases between. Germline CDR1 is GTSNPN and CDR2 is SVGIG (reference sequence). CDR3: CAWTPGRDEQYF. DNA of the CDR3: TGTGCCTGGACCCCCGGTCGGGACGAGCAGTACTTC.

The gene calls are TRBV5-8 and TRBJ1-2; maybe TRBD1 (5 bases). The germline V gene has CDR1 SGHTS and CDR2 YDEGEE. This CDR3 has 16 residues. Between the trimmed V and J ends, which lost 1 base and 6 bases, there was a span of 19 bases. The CDR3 loop is CASSLSQVITRHGYTF. DNA for the CDR3: TGTGCCAGCAGCTTGTCACAGGTAATTACCAGGCATGGCTACACCTTC.

V and J are TRBV4-1 and TRBJ1-2; D unresolved. Germline loops: CDR1 MGHRA, CDR2 YSYEKL. V was trimmed by 2 bases and J by 4 bases, leaving 20 bases between them. The CDR3 sequence is 17 residues long. CDR3 protein: CASSQYYNLGSSYGYTF. The DNA for the CDR3 is TGCGCCAGCAGCCAATACTATAATCTCGGCTCGAGCTATGGCTACACCTTC.

The CDR3 loop reads CSVAPAGNTQYF. CDR3 nucleotide sequence: TGCAGCGTTGCCCCGGCCGGAAATACGCAGTATTTT. This chain joins TRBV29-1 and TRBJ2-3; D remains ambiguous. V dropped 4 bases and J dropped 7 bases, with 12 bases sitting between them. Germline V gives CDR1 SQVTM, CDR2 ANQGSEA. CDR3 length equals 12 residues.

V gene TRBV10-3 combines with J gene TRBJ1-5, with a weak D call TRBD1 (5 bases). Germline CDR1 is ENHRY and CDR2 is SYGVKD. Trimming took off 5 bases at V and 6 bases at J, with 20 bases between the two ends. This CDR3 region has 16 residues. The CDR3 reads CAISRSRDGEGQPQHF. The CDR3 DNA reads TGTGCCATCAGTAGAAGCCGGGACGGAGAAGGTCAGCCCCAGCATTTT.

The gene calls are TRBV18 and TRBJ1-1; D possibly corresponds to TRBD1 (5 bases). The germline V gene encodes CDR1 KGHSH and CDR2 LQKENI. Trimming left V 3 bases short and J 0 bases short, with 11 bases between. This CDR3 has 15 amino acids. In nucleotides, the CDR3 is TGTGCCAGCTCACCCGGGGACGGGTTGAACACTGAAGCTTTCTTT. Protein sequence: CASSPGDGLNTEAFF.

V is TRBV2 and J is TRBJ2-1; 9 nucleotides line up with TRBD2. In germline, CDR1 is SNHLY, CDR2 FYNNEI. This CDR3 contains 14 residues. The trim removed 4 bases at V and 5 bases at J, leaving 3 bases unmatched. CDR3 residues: CASSGGLANNEQFF. Here the CDR3 DNA reads TGTGCCAGCAGTGGGGGACTAGCCAACAATGAGCAGTTCTTC.

The chain recombines TRBV18 with TRBJ2-7; 10 bases line up with TRBD2. The junction had 14 bases not matched to a gene; V was cut back by 6 bases and J by 0 bases. CDR1 is KGHSH, CDR2 LQKENI, per germline. This CDR3 spans 18 amino acids. CDR3 protein: CASSREIAGGPASYEQYF. In DNA, the CDR3 is TGTGCCAGCTCGCGGGAAATAGCGGGGGGCCCCGCCTCCTACGAGCAGTACTTC.

The genes are TRBV5-4 and TRBJ2-7, with TRBD1 identical over 10 bases. This CDR3 contains 15 residues. Per the germline V gene, CDR1 is SGHNT and CDR2 is YYREEE (reference sequence). The V and J ends lost 0 bases and 6 bases, in that order; junction bases with no gene match: 6. CDR3 bases: TGTGCCAGCAGCTTGGAACCGGGACAGGGGTTCGAGCAGTACTTC. Translation: CASSLEPGQGFEQYF.

This clone came up once. CDR3: CASSPRLTAGNTIYF. DNA of the CDR3: TGTGCCAGCAGCCCGAGGTTGACAGCTGGAAACACCATATATTTT. The chain recombines TRBV7-2 with TRBJ1-3; D is possibly TRBD1 (5 bases). V gave up 5 bases and J gave up 2 bases, with 13 bases separating them. The CDR3 loop spans 15 amino acids. CDR1 and CDR2 from the germline V gene are SGHTA and FQGNSA. Combining the CDR3 with reference TRBV7-2 and TRBJ1-3 gives the whole variable domain GAGVSQSPSNKVTEKGKDVELRCDPISGHTALYWYRQSLGQGLEFLIYFQGNSAPDKSGLPSDRFSAERTGGSVSTLTIQRTQQEDSAVYLCASSPRLTAGNTIYFGEGSWLTVV.

The rearrangement uses TRBV30 and TRBJ2-1, with a possible D match to TRBD1 (6 bases). The CDR3 totals 15 residues. The V end lost 2 bases, the J end lost 0 bases, and 11 bases lay between the germline ends. Germline assignment: CDR1 GTSNPN and CDR2 SVGIG (reference sequence). The chain's CDR3 is CAWSFTGISYNEQFF. CDR3 DNA sequence: TGTGCCTGGAGTTTTACAGGGATCTCCTACAATGAGCAGTTCTTC.

This clone has more than one count but fewer than ten. CDR3 sequence (DNA): TGTGCCACCAGCAGAGATCTAGTCGGGTACTCTGGAAACACCATATATTTT. The encoded protein is CATSRDLVGYSGNTIYF. The rearrangement uses TRBV15 and TRBJ1-3; D is unclear. This CDR3 comprises 17 residues. Germline-derived CDR1 and CDR2 are LNHNV and YYDKDF (reference sequence). Trimming cost V 0 bases and J 0 bases, with 12 bases left between them.

Only a few counts were recorded for this clone. CDR3 coding DNA: TGTGCCCTGGGGACCATGAACACTGAAGCTTTCTTT. It codes for CALGTMNTEAFF. The chain recombines TRBV30 with TRBJ1-1; tentatively, D is TRBD1 (5 bases). Between the trimmed V and J ends, which lost 8 bases and 0 bases, there was a span of 10 bases. Per the germline V gene, CDR1 is GTSNPN and CDR2 is SVGIG (reference sequence). The CDR3 has 12 residues.

The V and J genes are TRBV14 and TRBJ1-5; D perhaps matches TRBD1 (5 bases). The V gene lost 0 bases and the J gene lost 7 bases, with 7 bases spanning the gap. The CDR3 sequence is 13 residues long. Germline values: CDR1 SGHDN, CDR2 FVKESK. The CDR3 region is CASSQDEGQPQHF. The CDR3 coding sequence is TGTGCCAGCAGCCAAGACGAGGGGCAGCCCCAGCATTTT.

The chain combines TRBV5-1 with TRBJ2-1, with unresolved D. This CDR3 has 12 residues. CDR1 is SGHRS, CDR2 YFSETQ, per germline. Trimming stripped 3 bases from V and 7 bases from J, with 8 bases between. The CDR3, as DNA: TGCGCCAGCAGCTCCCAGGCGAATGAGCAGTTCTTC. Its protein is CASSSQANEQFF.

This clone was seen at least ten times. V and J are TRBV6-5 and TRBJ1-1, with a weak D call TRBD1 (6 bases). Germline CDR1 and CDR2: MNHEY and SVGAGI. CDR3 length: 13 residues. The germline V and J ends were trimmed by 6 bases and 1 base, with 9 bases remaining between them. CDR3 nucleotides: TGTGCCAGCAGCCAACAGGGGAACACTGAAGCTTTCTTT. Translating gives CASSQQGNTEAFF.